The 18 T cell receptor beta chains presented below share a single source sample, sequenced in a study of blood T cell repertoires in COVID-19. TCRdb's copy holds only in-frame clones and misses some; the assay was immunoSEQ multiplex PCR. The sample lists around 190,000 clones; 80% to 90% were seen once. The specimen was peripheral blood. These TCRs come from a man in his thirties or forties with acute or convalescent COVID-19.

CDR3: CASSLGHSGAYEQYF. CDR3 nucleotides: TGTGCCAGCAGCTTGGGCCACAGCGGGGCCTACGAGCAGTACTTC. The chain has TRBV7-3 and TRBJ2-7, with 7 bases identical to TRBD2. This CDR3 comprises 15 residues. In germline, CDR1 is SGHTA, CDR2 FQGTGA. The V gene end was trimmed by 3 bases and the J gene end by 2 bases; junction bases not matched to a gene: 7.

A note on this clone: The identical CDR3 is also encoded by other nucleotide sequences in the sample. The CDR3 is CASSPHRGSYEQYF. In nucleotides, the CDR3 is TGTGCCAGCTCACCACACAGGGGCTCCTACGAGCAGTACTTC. The chain recombines TRBV18 with TRBJ2-7; 7 nucleotides match TRBD1. There are 14 residues in the CDR3. The V segment lost 1 base and the J segment 0 bases; nucleotides outside the gene matches: 0. The germline V gene has CDR1 KGHSH and CDR2 LQKENI. Together with reference TRBV18 and TRBJ2-7, the CDR3 gives the full variable domain: NAGVMQNPRHLVRRRGQEARLRCSPMKGHSHVYWYRQLPEEGLKFMVYLQKENIIDESGMPKERFSAEFPKEGPSILRIQQVVRGDSAAYFCASSPHRGSYEQYFGPGTRLTVT.

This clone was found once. This chain's CDR3 is CASSRWRGAGNEQFF. In DNA, the CDR3 is TGTGCCAGCAGCCGGTGGCGGGGGGCGGGCAATGAGCAGTTCTTC. V is TRBV6-5 and J is TRBJ2-1, with 8 bases identical to TRBD2. The CDR3 extends over 15 amino acids. CDR1 MNHEY and CDR2 SVGAGI come from the germline V gene. J gave up 6 bases and V 6 bases, and 10 bases lay outside the gene matches.

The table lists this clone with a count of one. CDR3 amino acids: CAISEDPRGGYKNIQYF. The CDR3 nucleotides read TGTGCCATCAGTGAGGACCCGCGAGGGGGTTACAAAAACATTCAGTACTTC. V gene TRBV10-3 combines with J gene TRBJ2-4, with a tentative D call TRBD1 (6 bases). Trimming took 2 bases from V and 3 from J, leaving 17 bases between them. The germline V gene has CDR1 ENHRY and CDR2 SYGVKD. The CDR3 runs to 17 residues.

CDR3 protein: CASSHPGREAFF. The CDR3 coding sequence is TGCGCCAGCAGCCACCCGGGGAGGGAAGCTTTCTTT. This chain connects TRBV5-1 to TRBJ1-1; D remains unclear. The germline V gene encodes CDR1 SGHRS and CDR2 YFSETQ. The V end was cut by 4 bases, the J end by 8 bases, with 12 bases between. The CDR3 runs to 12 residues.

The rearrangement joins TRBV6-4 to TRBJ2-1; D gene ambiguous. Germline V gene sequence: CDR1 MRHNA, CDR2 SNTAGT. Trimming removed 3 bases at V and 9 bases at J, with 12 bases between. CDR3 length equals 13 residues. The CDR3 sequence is CASSDGGVAEQFF. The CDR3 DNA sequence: TGTGCCAGCAGTGATGGCGGAGTGGCTGAGCAGTTCTTC.

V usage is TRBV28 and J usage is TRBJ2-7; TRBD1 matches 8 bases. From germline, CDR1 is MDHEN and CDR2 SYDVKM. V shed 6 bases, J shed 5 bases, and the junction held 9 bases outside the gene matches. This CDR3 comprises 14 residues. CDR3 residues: CASSPRTGQNEQYF. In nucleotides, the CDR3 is TGTGCCAGCAGCCCTAGGACAGGGCAAAACGAGCAGTACTTC.

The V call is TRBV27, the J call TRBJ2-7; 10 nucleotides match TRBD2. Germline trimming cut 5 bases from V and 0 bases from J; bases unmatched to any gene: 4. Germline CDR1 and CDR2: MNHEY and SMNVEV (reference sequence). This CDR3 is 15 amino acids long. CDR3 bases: TGTGCCAGCAGTGCACTAGCGGGATTCTCCTACGAGCAGTACTTC. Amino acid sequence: CASSALAGFSYEQYF.

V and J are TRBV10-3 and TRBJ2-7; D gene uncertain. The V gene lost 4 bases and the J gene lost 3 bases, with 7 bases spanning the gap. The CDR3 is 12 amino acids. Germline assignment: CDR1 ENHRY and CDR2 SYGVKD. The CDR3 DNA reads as TGTGCCATCAGTGGCGGAGACTACGAGCAGTACTTC. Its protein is CAISGGDYEQYF.

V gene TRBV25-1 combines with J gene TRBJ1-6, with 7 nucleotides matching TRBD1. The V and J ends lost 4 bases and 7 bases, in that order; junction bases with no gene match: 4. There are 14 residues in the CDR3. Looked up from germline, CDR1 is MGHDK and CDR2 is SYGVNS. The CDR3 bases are TGTGCCAGCAGTGGAGGGACAGAGAATTCACCCCTCCACTTT. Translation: CASSGGTENSPLHF. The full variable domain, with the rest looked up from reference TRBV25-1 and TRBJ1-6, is EADIYQTPRYLVIGTGKKITLECSQTMGHDKMYWYQQDPGMELHLIHYSYGVNSTEKGDLSSESTVSRIRTEHFPLTLESARPSHTSQYLCASSGGTENSPLHFGNGTRLTVT.

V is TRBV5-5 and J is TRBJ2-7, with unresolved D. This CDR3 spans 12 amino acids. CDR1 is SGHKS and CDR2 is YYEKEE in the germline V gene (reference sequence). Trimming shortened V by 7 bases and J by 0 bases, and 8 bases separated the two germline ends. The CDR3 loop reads CASVKSSYEQYF. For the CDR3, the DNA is TGTGCCAGCGTTAAGAGCTCCTACGAGCAGTACTTC.

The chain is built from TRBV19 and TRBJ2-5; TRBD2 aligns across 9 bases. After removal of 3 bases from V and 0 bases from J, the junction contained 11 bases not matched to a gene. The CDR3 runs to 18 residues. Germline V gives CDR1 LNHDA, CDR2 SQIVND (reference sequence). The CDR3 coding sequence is TGTGCCAGTAGTATCCGGCTTAGCGGGAGCGGGTACCAAGAGACCCAGTACTTC. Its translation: CASSIRLSGSGYQETQYF.

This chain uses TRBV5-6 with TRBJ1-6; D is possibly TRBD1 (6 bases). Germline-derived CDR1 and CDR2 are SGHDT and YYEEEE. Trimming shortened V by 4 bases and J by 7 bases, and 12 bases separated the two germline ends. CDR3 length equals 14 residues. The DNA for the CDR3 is TGTGCCAGCAGCCCCGGACAGCCAAATTCACCCCTCCACTTT. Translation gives CASSPGQPNSPLHF.

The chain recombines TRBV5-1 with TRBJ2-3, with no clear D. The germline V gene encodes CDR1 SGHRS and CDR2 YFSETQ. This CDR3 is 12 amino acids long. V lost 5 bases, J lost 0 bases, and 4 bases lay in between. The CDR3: CASSTSTDTQYF. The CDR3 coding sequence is TGCGCCAGCAGTACTAGCACAGATACGCAGTATTTT.

The CDR3 protein is CATSDRTPGDRGFWFF. DNA of the CDR3: TGTGCCACCAGTGACAGGACTCCGGGGGACAGGGGGTTTTGGTTCTTC. The gene calls are TRBV24-1 and TRBJ2-1, with 11 bases lining up with TRBD1. Germline CDR1 reads KGHDR; CDR2 reads SFDVKD. The CDR3 is 16 amino acids. With 4 bases clipped from V and 15 bases from J, the junction kept 16 bases outside the gene matches.

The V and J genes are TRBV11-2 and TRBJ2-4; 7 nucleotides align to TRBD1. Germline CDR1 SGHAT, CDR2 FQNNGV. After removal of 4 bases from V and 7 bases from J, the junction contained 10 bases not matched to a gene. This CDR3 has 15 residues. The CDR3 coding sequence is TGTGCCAGCAGCTCCCAGGAACGCAGGGGGAACATTCAGTACTTC. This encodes CASSSQERRGNIQYF.

In DNA form, the CDR3 reads TGTGCCAGCACCGCCAGTGGGAGAAACACTGAAGCTTTCTTT. This gives the protein CASTASGRNTEAFF. This chain uses TRBV28 with TRBJ1-1; D is undetermined. The germline gives CDR1 MDHEN, CDR2 SYDVKM. The CDR3 spans 14 residues. V was cut by 7 bases and J by 2 bases, with 14 bases left in between. Using reference TRBV28 and TRBJ1-1 for the parts outside the CDR3, the full variable domain is DVKVTQSSRYLVKRTGEKVFLECVQDMDHENMFWYRQDPGLGLRLIYFSYDVKMKEKGDIPEGYSVSREKKERFSLILESASTNQTSMYLCASTASGRNTEAFFGQGTRLTVV.

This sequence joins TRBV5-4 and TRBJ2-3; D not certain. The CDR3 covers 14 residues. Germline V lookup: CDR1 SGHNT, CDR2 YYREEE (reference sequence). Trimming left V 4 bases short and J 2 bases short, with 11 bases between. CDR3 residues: CASSLPLYTDTQYF. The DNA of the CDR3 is TGTGCCAGCAGCCTCCCCCTCTACACAGATACGCAGTATTTT. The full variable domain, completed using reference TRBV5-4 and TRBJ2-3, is ETGVTQSPTHLIKTRGQQVTLRCSSQSGHNTVSWYQQALGQGPQFIFQYYREEENGRGNFPPRFSGLQFPNYSSELNVNALELDDSALYLCASSLPLYTDTQYFGPGTRLTVL.